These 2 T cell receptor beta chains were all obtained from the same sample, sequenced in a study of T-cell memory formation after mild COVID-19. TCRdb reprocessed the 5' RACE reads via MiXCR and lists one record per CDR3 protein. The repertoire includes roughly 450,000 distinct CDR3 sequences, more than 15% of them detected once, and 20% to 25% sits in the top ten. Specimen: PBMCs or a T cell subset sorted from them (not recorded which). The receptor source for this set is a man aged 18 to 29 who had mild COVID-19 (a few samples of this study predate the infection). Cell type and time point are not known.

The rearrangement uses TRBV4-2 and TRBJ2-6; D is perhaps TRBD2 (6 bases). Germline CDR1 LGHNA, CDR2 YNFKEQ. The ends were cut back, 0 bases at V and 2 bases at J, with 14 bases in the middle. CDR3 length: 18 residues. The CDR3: CASSQDNGGGPGANVLTF. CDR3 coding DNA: TGTGCCAGCAGCCAAGATAACGGGGGAGGCCCTGGGGCCAACGTCCTGACTTTC.

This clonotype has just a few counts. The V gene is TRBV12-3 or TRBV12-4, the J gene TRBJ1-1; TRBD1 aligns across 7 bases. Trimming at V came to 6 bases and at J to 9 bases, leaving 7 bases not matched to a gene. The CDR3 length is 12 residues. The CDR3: CASSPGGVQAFF. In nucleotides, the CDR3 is TGTGCCAGCAGCCCAGGGGGGGTTCAAGCTTTCTTT.